One sample yielded the 20 T cell receptor beta chains listed below, sequenced in a study of shared clonotypes between healthy human individuals. Repertoires were generated with immunoSEQ multiplex PCR, while TCRdb's copy carries only in-frame clones and drops some. The sample holds over 2 million clones, around 93% seen once. Source material: naive CD4+ T cells from PBMCs. Subset described: CD45RA+ positively selected. The receptors derive from a man younger than 30 in good health. Some clones in this sample may be carry-over from other donors' samples.

The chain links TRBV7-2 to TRBJ1-3; no firm D call. Germline V gene lookup returns CDR1 SGHTA and CDR2 FQGNSA. CDR3 length equals 16 residues. V dropped 1 base and J dropped 0 bases, with 10 bases sitting between them. The CDR3: CASSLVVGSSGNTIYF. The CDR3 coding sequence is TGTGCCAGCAGCTTAGTTGTCGGGAGCTCTGGAAACACCATATATTTT.

About this clone: At the DNA level, this CDR3 is encoded by other sequences in the same sample as well. The V call is TRBV2, the J call TRBJ2-7, with D hard to call. The CDR3 is 12 residues long. Per germline, CDR1 SNHLY and CDR2 FYNNEI. Trimming stripped 6 bases from V and 2 bases from J, with 8 bases between. In nucleotides, the CDR3 is TGTGCCAGCAGCCGAGATGCCTACGAGCAGTACTTC. Its translation is CASSRDAYEQYF.

Notes on this clone: Other DNA sequences within the sample encode an identical CDR3. The chain employs TRBV7-2 and TRBJ1-1; no firm D call. The CDR3 contains 13 residues. Looked up from germline, CDR1 is SGHTA and CDR2 is FQGNSA. V dropped 2 bases and J dropped 3 bases, with 7 bases sitting between them. The CDR3 spells CASSLSGDTEAFF. The CDR3 nucleotides are TGTGCCAGCAGCTTATCCGGGGACACTGAAGCTTTCTTT. The variable domain in full, completed from reference TRBV7-2 and TRBJ1-1, reads GAGVSQSPSNKVTEKGKDVELRCDPISGHTALYWYRQSLGQGLEFLIYFQGNSAPDKSGLPSDRFSAERTGGSVSTLTIQRTQQEDSAVYLCASSLSGDTEAFFGQGTRLTVV.

The table lists this clone with a count of one. The chain joins TRBV28 to TRBJ1-2; the D gene is possibly TRBD1 (5 bases). The CDR3 is 15 residues long. Trimming pared 3 bases from V and 1 base from J, leaving 12 bases between. Germline V lookup: CDR1 MDHEN, CDR2 SYDVKM. CDR3 region: CASSFPGGDNYGYTF. DNA of the CDR3: TGTGCCAGCAGTTTCCCGGGGGGGGATAACTATGGCTACACCTTC.

This chain connects TRBV19 to TRBJ1-5, with D maybe TRBD1 (5 bases). V was cut by 7 bases and J by 6 bases, with 19 bases left in between. This CDR3 has 15 amino acids. Germline V gene lookup returns CDR1 LNHDA and CDR2 SQIVND (reference sequence). This chain's CDR3 is CASMGGSGQGQPQHF. As DNA, the CDR3 is TGTGCCAGTATGGGGGGGTCGGGCCAAGGTCAGCCCCAGCATTTT.

J is TRBJ2-1 and V is TRBV5-4; 10 bases map to TRBD2. CDR3 length: 14 residues. The V and J ends lost 6 bases and 8 bases, in that order; junction bases with no gene match: 8. Germline V gene lookup returns CDR1 SGHNT and CDR2 YYREEE (reference sequence). Here the CDR3 DNA reads TGTGCCAGCAAGCGGGAGGGGGACGCGGATGAGCAGTTCTTC. This gives the protein CASKREGDADEQFF.

The chain couples TRBV6-1 to TRBJ2-7; D not resolved. This CDR3 region has 10 residues. CDR1 MNHNS and CDR2 SASEGT come from the germline V gene. The germline V and J ends were trimmed by 10 bases and 7 bases, with 11 bases remaining between them. The DNA for the CDR3 is TGTGCCACCGGACCAGTAGAGCAGTACTTC. Amino acids: CATGPVEQYF.

The chain combines TRBV5-1 with TRBJ2-7; TRBD1 aligns across 9 bases. The CDR3 consists of 15 residues. V dropped 4 bases and J dropped 0; count of bases not matched to a gene: 5. Germline V CDR1 and CDR2: SGHRS, YFSETQ. The CDR3 is CASSHGTGISYEQYF. CDR3 in DNA: TGCGCCAGCAGCCACGGGACAGGGATCTCCTACGAGCAGTACTTC. Drawing the rest from reference TRBV5-1 and TRBJ2-7, the complete variable domain is KAGVTQTPRYLIKTRGQQVTLSCSPISGHRSVSWYQQTPGQGLQFLFEYFSETQRNKGNFPGRFSGRQFSNSRSEMNVSTLELGDSALYLCASSHGTGISYEQYFGPGTRLTVT.

The V and J genes are TRBV7-2 and TRBJ2-7; the D gene is possibly TRBD2 (5 bases). Between the trimmed V and J ends, which lost 5 bases and 2 bases, there was a span of 13 bases. The CDR3 length is 14 residues. Germline V gives CDR1 SGHTA, CDR2 FQGNSA. The CDR3 loop is CASSPRESPYEQYF. CDR3 bases: TGTGCCAGCAGCCCGAGGGAGAGTCCCTACGAGCAGTACTTC.

With regard to this clone: Other DNA sequences in the same sample also yield this CDR3. J is TRBJ1-5 and V is TRBV28; 8 bases are shared with TRBD1. Germline trimming cut 8 bases from V and 1 base from J; bases unmatched to any gene: 4. Germline CDR1 and CDR2: MDHEN and SYDVKM. This CDR3 comprises 14 residues. The CDR3 loop reads CASSQGASNQPQHF. The DNA for the CDR3 is TGTGCCAGCTCCCAGGGGGCAAGCAATCAGCCCCAGCATTTT.

The sample holds a few counts of this clone. The rearrangement joins TRBV28 to TRBJ2-2; D is ambiguous. The germline CDR1 and CDR2 sequences are MDHEN and SYDVKM. This CDR3 has 11 residues. V lost 10 bases and J 9 bases, leaving 12 bases between the germline ends. The CDR3 sequence: CAITAGRELFF. The CDR3 DNA reads as TGTGCCATAACCGCAGGCCGGGAGCTGTTTTTT.

This sequence joins TRBV19 and TRBJ1-5; D is possibly TRBD1 (6 bases). Germline values: CDR1 LNHDA, CDR2 SQIVND (reference sequence). Trimming left V 3 bases short and J 5 bases short, with 11 bases between. The length of the CDR3 is 14 residues. CDR3 DNA: TGTGCCAGTAGTATTGGACAGCTCTATCAGCCCCAGCATTTT. Translating it yields CASSIGQLYQPQHF.

As to this clone: This same CDR3 is encoded by further DNA sequences in the sample. The rearrangement joins TRBV7-9 to TRBJ1-2; D unclear. V was clipped by 3 bases and J by 2 bases, with 7 bases between them. Looked up from germline, CDR1 is SEHNR and CDR2 is FQNEAQ (reference sequence). The CDR3 sequence is 13 residues long. CDR3 nucleotides: TGTGCCAGCAGCTTTCGAGGGAACTATGGCTACACCTTC. Its protein is CASSFRGNYGYTF.

The CDR3 loop is CASSISTGGNTEAFF. In DNA form, the CDR3 reads TGTGCCAGCTCAATTTCGACAGGGGGCAACACTGAAGCTTTCTTT. This chain links TRBV18 with TRBJ1-1, with 10 bases that match TRBD1. V shed 5 bases, J shed 2 bases, and the junction held 5 bases outside the gene matches. The CDR3 is 15 amino acids. The germline CDR1 and CDR2 sequences are KGHSH and LQKENI.

The chain couples TRBV5-4 to TRBJ2-7; 8 nucleotides align to TRBD2. Germline CDR1 is SGHNT and CDR2 is YYREEE (reference sequence). V gave up 4 bases and J gave up 6 bases; unmatched junction bases: 15. The CDR3 is made up of 16 amino acids. This chain's CDR3 is CASSKASGTRGFEQYF. The CDR3 DNA reads TGTGCCAGCAGCAAAGCCTCCGGGACTAGAGGTTTCGAGCAGTACTTC.

The chain recombines TRBV4-1 with TRBJ2-7; possible D gene TRBD1, 6 bases. The CDR3 spans 14 residues. The ends were cut back, 4 bases at V and 4 bases at J, with 14 bases in the middle. The germline CDR1 and CDR2 sequences are MGHRA and YSYEKL. DNA of the CDR3: TGCGCCAGCAGCCTCCAGGGGCAGACATACGAGCAGTACTTC. Its translation is CASSLQGQTYEQYF.

The chain combines TRBV2 with TRBJ2-5; D remains unclear. The V gene's germline CDR1 is SNHLY and CDR2 FYNNEI. The CDR3 is 13 residues long. The germline V and J ends were trimmed by 6 bases and 0 bases, with 8 bases remaining between them. CDR3 in DNA: TGTGCCAGCAGGGACCCGTACCAAGAGACCCAGTACTTC. Protein product: CASRDPYQETQYF.

This sequence joins TRBV6-4 and TRBJ1-5; D perhaps matches TRBD1 (6 bases). CDR3 size: 18 residues. In germline, CDR1 is MRHNA, CDR2 SNTAGT. V was cut by 0 bases and J by 4 bases, with 19 bases left in between. CDR3 amino acids: CASSDSDRQRQKNQPQHF. The CDR3, as DNA: TGTGCCAGCAGTGACTCTGACAGGCAAAGGCAAAAGAATCAGCCCCAGCATTTT.

V usage is TRBV28 and J usage is TRBJ1-2, with D maybe TRBD1 (5 bases). The CDR3 runs to 15 residues. The germline gives CDR1 MDHEN, CDR2 SYDVKM. V lost 5 bases, J lost 5 bases, and 18 bases lay in between. DNA for the CDR3: TGTGCCAGCAGTATGCGGGGGGAGGAAAGATATGGCTACACCTTC. As protein: CASSMRGEERYGYTF.

The V gene is TRBV6-5, the J gene TRBJ1-1; TRBD1 agrees at 9 bases. This CDR3 region has 14 residues. CDR1 and CDR2 from the germline V gene are MNHEY and SVGAGI. The junction had 8 bases not matched to a gene; V was cut back by 7 bases and J by 5 bases. Here the CDR3 DNA reads TGTGCCAGCAAGGAACAGGGGGCGTTTACTGAAGCTTTCTTT. Protein product: CASKEQGAFTEAFF.